The sequence of this TCR beta chain was determined in a study of beta chain features in type 1 diabetes. Study-wide context: The number of sorted cells examined across all samples was 107,917,701.

To note about this clone: The antigen is not known.

Overall study findings and caveats: Sequencing used cDNA, and cells with high TCR expression could therefore be over-represented. The study found that naive, central memory and Treg TCRB repertoires appeared more similar in patients than in healthy donors.

Trimming removed 4 bases at V and 4 bases at J, with 10 bases between. Germline CDR1 is SNHLY and CDR2 is FYNNEI. The CDR3 length is 13 residues. All of the isolated RNA was reverse transcribed, so expressed TCRB transcripts were sequenced. The method was immunoSEQ multiplex PCR; TCRdb's version includes in-frame clones alone and lacks a portion of them. Here the sample spans 300,000 to 400,000 clones, around 8% being singletons. V and J are TRBV2 and TRBJ1-1; a possible D gene is TRBD1 (5 bases). Sequencing used central memory CD4+ T cells from blood. This clonotype originated in a woman younger than 35 in good health. CDR3 protein: CASSVGEGTEAFF. CDR3 nucleotides: TGTGCCAGCAGTGTGGGGGAGGGCACTGAAGCTTTCTTT.